Shown below are 25 T cell receptor beta chains from a single sample sequenced in a study of Graves' ophthalmopathy and Graves' hyperthyroidism. Amplified material comprised TCR beta CDR3 regions derived from RNA transcripts. HTBI primers were employed in first-round RT-PCR, then a second-round multiplex PCR followed. TCRdb called the multiplex PCR reads again in MiXCR, with one record for every CDR3 protein. The sample lists about 210,000 distinct CDR3 sequences, just under 30% occurring once. The specimen sequenced was peripheral blood. The receptors derive from a man aged 50 to 59 with Graves' ophthalmopathy.

This clonotype was found many times. V is TRBV14 and J is TRBJ2-7; 7 nucleotides align to TRBD2. There are 16 residues in the CDR3. Looked up from germline, CDR1 is SGHDN and CDR2 is FVKESK. V lost 6 bases to trimming and J lost 6 bases; unmatched junction nucleotides: 17. As DNA, the CDR3 is TGTGCCAGCAGTGGTTGGCGGGAGTCGGACCGCGGCGAGCAGTACTTC. It yields the protein CASSGWRESDRGEQYF.

This clonotype was counted at least ten times. J is TRBJ2-4 and V is TRBV6-4; TRBD2 agrees at 11 bases. The CDR3 contains 19 residues. Per germline, CDR1 MRHNA and CDR2 SNTAGT. Trimming took 2 bases from V and 0 from J; bases not matched to a gene: 9. The DNA for the CDR3 is TGTGCCAGCAGTGACGGAGAGGGGACTAGCGGTATAGCCAAAAACATTCAGTACTTC. This codes for CASSDGEGTSGIAKNIQYF.

This clonotype was recorded at least ten times. One junction end does not reproduce the germline sequence, and a read error may be involved. The V and J genes are TRBV2 and TRBJ2-2, with 8 bases that match TRBD1. The CDR3 covers 15 residues. Germline V gene data show CDR1 as SNHLY and CDR2 as FYNNEI. The CDR3 DNA reads as TGTGCCGGCAGTATAGACAGGGGAGGCACCGGGGAGCTGTTTTTT. This translates into CAGSIDRGGTGELFF.

This clonotype occurred many times. The CDR3 reads CSVEEALAESYEQYF. CDR3 bases: TGCAGCGTTGAAGAAGCACTAGCCGAATCCTACGAGCAGTACTTC. This chain links TRBV29-1 with TRBJ2-7; TRBD2 is a possible D gene (6 bases). V lost 0 bases and J lost 1, with 13 bases in between. Germline CDR1 and CDR2: SQVTM and ANQGSEA. This CDR3 has 15 residues.

This clonotype came up many times. The chain combines TRBV12-3 or TRBV12-4 with TRBJ2-4; 10 nucleotides align to TRBD2. CDR3 length: 14 amino acids. V was pared by 5 bases and J by 9 bases, with 7 bases of the junction left unmatched. CDR3 bases: TGTGCCAGCAGTCCCGGACTAGCGGTCAGCATTCAGTACTTC. Translated: CASSPGLAVSIQYF.

There are many counts of this clonotype. This chain links TRBV7-2 with TRBJ2-2, with 8 bases that match TRBD2. CDR1 is SGHTA, CDR2 FQGNSA, per germline. The CDR3 has 16 residues. The junction had 5 bases not matched to a gene; V was cut back by 5 bases and J by 0 bases. CDR3 sequence (DNA): TGTGCCAGCAGCCCCCGACTAGCGCCGAACACCGGGGAGCTGTTTTTT. This gives the protein CASSPRLAPNTGELFF.

This clonotype was recorded at least ten times. The chain combines TRBV2 with TRBJ2-7, with D hard to call. The CDR3 consists of 11 residues. Germline lookup yields CDR1 SNHLY and CDR2 FYNNEI. The V end lost 8 bases, the J end lost 5 bases, and 10 bases lay between the germline ends. The CDR3: CASGIIDEQYF. The CDR3, as DNA: TGTGCCAGCGGGATCATCGACGAGCAGTACTTC. The complete variable domain, with remaining parts taken from reference TRBV2 and TRBJ2-7, reads EPEVTQTPSHQVTQMGQEVILRCVPISNHLYFYWYRQILGQKVEFLVSFYNNEISEKSEIFDDQFSVERPDGSNFTLKIRSTKLEDSAMYFCASGIIDEQYFGPGTRLTVT.

This chain joins TRBV6-2 or TRBV6-3 and TRBJ2-7; perhaps TRBD1 as D (6 bases). The CDR3 has 15 residues. Germline CDR1 and CDR2: MNHEY and SVGEGT. Trimming shortened V by 1 base and J by 1 base, and 11 bases separated the two germline ends. CDR3 sequence reads: CASSYFRRGSYEQYF. CDR3 bases: TGTGCCAGCAGTTACTTCCGCAGGGGATCCTACGAGCAGTACTTC.

The rearrangement joins TRBV7-2 to TRBJ2-2, with a weak D call TRBD1 (5 bases). Germline CDR1 reads SGHTA; CDR2 reads FQGNSA. The CDR3 sequence is 15 residues long. The V end was cut by 1 base, the J end by 6 bases, with 12 bases between. CDR3 protein: CASSLGGRAAGELFF. The CDR3 DNA follows: TGTGCCAGCAGCTTAGGAGGCAGGGCCGCCGGGGAGCTGTTTTTT.

This clonotype was detected only a few times. This chain's CDR3 is CASSSRDRPRGTEAFF. CDR3 nucleotides: TGTGCCAGCAGTTCTCGGGACAGGCCCCGGGGCACTGAAGCTTTCTTT. The rearrangement links TRBV12-3 or TRBV12-4 to TRBJ1-1; 8 nucleotides match TRBD1. The V and J ends lost 4 bases and 4 bases, in that order; junction bases with no gene match: 11. The CDR3 runs to 16 residues.

This clonotype has ten or more counts. The chain combines TRBV29-1 with TRBJ1-1, with D maybe TRBD1 (6 bases). The CDR3 loop spans 14 amino acids. The germline V gene encodes CDR1 SQVTM and CDR2 ANQGSEA. V lost 4 bases and J 0 bases, leaving 12 bases between the germline ends. CDR3 nucleotide sequence: TGCAGCGTTGCTGGGGGCGCCATGAACACTGAAGCTTTCTTT. Translating gives CSVAGGAMNTEAFF. The variable domain in full, completed from reference TRBV29-1 and TRBJ1-1, reads SAVISQKPSRDICQRGTSLTIQCQVDSQVTMMFWYRQQPGQSLTLIATANQGSEATYESGFVIDKFPISRPNLTFSTLTVSNMSPEDSSIYLCSVAGGAMNTEAFFGQGTRLTVV.

The table lists this clonotype with many counts. The chain uses TRBV6-6 and TRBJ1-2; 10 positions agree with TRBD1. CDR3 size: 14 residues. Unmatched junction bases numbered 3, after V lost 8 bases and J lost 0 bases. From germline, CDR1 is MNHNY and CDR2 SVGAGI (reference sequence). CDR3 residues: CASRDRGTNYGYTF. CDR3 sequence (DNA): TGTGCCAGCCGGGACAGGGGAACTAACTATGGCTACACCTTC.

The sample holds many counts of this clonotype. The J gene is TRBJ2-2, the V gene TRBV6-1, with 10 bases lining up with TRBD2. Germline V gene sequence: CDR1 MNHNS, CDR2 SASEGT. After removal of 6 bases from V and 1 base from J, the junction contained 5 bases not matched to a gene. This CDR3 region has 16 residues. The CDR3 sequence: CASSTTSGLNTGELFF. CDR3 in DNA: TGTGCCAGCAGCACGACTAGCGGGCTGAACACCGGGGAGCTGTTTTTT.

This clonotype showed up many times. The V and J genes are TRBV7-8 and TRBJ1-2; D unclear. The CDR3 consists of 16 residues. With 4 bases removed from V and 4 bases from J, the gap between germline ends came to 19 bases. Germline CDR1 is SGHVS and CDR2 is FQNEAQ. The CDR3, as DNA: TGTGCCAGCAGCTCATCTGTTTCCCCAGCAGGCTATGGCTACACCTTC. It yields the protein CASSSSVSPAGYGYTF.

This clonotype was detected many times. The rearrangement uses TRBV24-1 and TRBJ2-7, with D maybe TRBD1 (6 bases). Trimming took 9 bases from V and 6 from J, leaving 11 bases between them. Germline V gene lookup returns CDR1 KGHDR and CDR2 SFDVKD. This CDR3 region has 11 residues. CDR3 sequence reads: CATGTSGEQYF. CDR3 sequence (DNA): TGTGCCACCGGGACATCCGGCGAGCAGTACTTC.

CDR3 residues: CASKPGQGVTGELFF. The CDR3 DNA is TGTGCCAGTAAACCGGGACAGGGGGTTACCGGGGAGCTGTTTTTT. This rearrangement joins TRBV19 to TRBJ2-2, with TRBD1 matching over 11 bases. Germline values: CDR1 LNHDA, CDR2 SQIVND (reference sequence). J gave up 5 bases and V 7 bases, and 6 bases lay outside the gene matches. The length of the CDR3 is 15 residues. Full variable domain (remainder filled in from reference TRBV19 and TRBJ2-2): DGGITQSPKYLFRKEGQNVTLSCEQNLNHDAMYWYRQDPGQGLRLIYYSQIVNDFQKGDIAEGYSVSREKKESFPLTVTSAQKNPTAFYLCASKPGQGVTGELFFGEGSRLTVL.

This clonotype has a count of ten or more. This chain links TRBV4-1 with TRBJ1-5, with D perhaps TRBD1 (5 bases). This CDR3 region has 17 residues. Germline V gives CDR1 MGHRA, CDR2 YSYEKL. Trimming cost V 0 bases and J 2 bases, with 14 bases left between them. Here the CDR3 DNA reads TGCGCCAGCAGCCAAGAGGGGGGGGGGATGGGCAATCAGCCCCAGCATTTT. As protein: CASSQEGGGMGNQPQHF.

This sequence joins TRBV12-3 or TRBV12-4 and TRBJ2-2; 7 bases map to TRBD1. The CDR3 extends over 14 amino acids. The trim removed 6 bases at V and 1 base at J, leaving 2 bases unmatched. In DNA, the CDR3 is TGTGCCAGCAGGACAGGGATGAACACCGGGGAGCTGTTTTTT. It codes for CASRTGMNTGELFF.

Ten or more counts support this clonotype. The chain employs TRBV20-1 and TRBJ1-1; possibly TRBD1 for D (5 bases). This CDR3 is built from 17 residues. Germline loops: CDR1 DFQATT, CDR2 SNEGSKA (reference sequence). Trimming took off 5 bases at V and 1 base at J, with 23 bases between the two ends. The CDR3 coding sequence is TGCAGTGCTTCCGACTCCCTCGGGGGGACCGGGAACACTGAAGCTTTCTTT. It is translated as CSASDSLGGTGNTEAFF.

The rearrangement joins TRBV2 to TRBJ1-5, with D perhaps matching TRBD1 (6 bases). V was shortened by 6 bases and J by 4 bases, with 10 bases between the two germline ends. The V gene's germline CDR1 is SNHLY and CDR2 FYNNEI. The CDR3 length is 13 residues. The CDR3, as DNA: TGTGCCAGCAGATTACAGGGAAATCAGCCCCAGCATTTT. Amino acids: CASRLQGNQPQHF. Full variable domain (outside the CDR3, taken from reference TRBV2 and TRBJ1-5): EPEVTQTPSHQVTQMGQEVILRCVPISNHLYFYWYRQILGQKVEFLVSFYNNEISEKSEIFDDQFSVERPDGSNFTLKIRSTKLEDSAMYFCASRLQGNQPQHFGDGTRLSIL.

Concerning this clonotype: One junction end does not reproduce the germline sequence, and a read error may be involved. The chain carries TRBV15 and TRBJ1-1, with TRBD1 as a possible D gene (6 bases). This CDR3 has 14 amino acids. Germline loops: CDR1 LNHNV, CDR2 YYDKDF (reference sequence). DNA for the CDR3: TGTGCCACCAGCAGGGGTACAGGGAACGCTGAAGCTTTCTTT. It codes for CATSRGTGNAEAFF.

This clonotype was seen at least ten times. The V and J genes are TRBV14 and TRBJ2-5, with TRBD2 matching over 10 bases. The V segment lost 4 bases and the J segment 2 bases; nucleotides outside the gene matches: 7. CDR1 and CDR2 from the germline V gene are SGHDN and FVKESK. The CDR3 is made up of 16 amino acids. The CDR3 DNA reads TGTGCCAGCAGCCTCGGACTAGCGGTCGTACAAGAGACCCAGTACTTC. It translates to CASSLGLAVVQETQYF.

This clonotype has a count of ten or more. The chain carries TRBV5-1 and TRBJ2-7; maybe TRBD2 (6 bases). CDR3 length: 15 residues. Between the trimmed V and J ends, which lost 5 bases and 6 bases, there was a span of 21 bases. CDR1 is SGHRS and CDR2 is YFSETQ in the germline V gene. The CDR3 DNA follows: TGCGCCAGCAGTATGCCAGGGAGGCTCCTTGGCGAGCAGTACTTC. It is translated as CASSMPGRLLGEQYF.

A note on this clonotype: A much larger clone lies one base from this, so it may be a read error. The chain is built from TRBV7-8 and TRBJ2-7; D not resolved. The CDR3 contains 12 residues. Germline CDR1 is SGHVS and CDR2 is FQNEAQ. CDR3 protein: CTSSPKGYEQYF. The CDR3 region has the DNA TGTACCAGCAGCCCGAAGGGCTACGAGCAGTACTTC.

V gene TRBV12-3 or TRBV12-4 combines with J gene TRBJ1-3, with D unresolved. V gave up 2 bases and J gave up 4 bases, with 6 bases separating them. This CDR3 contains 13 residues. For the CDR3, the DNA is TGTGCCAGCAGTTTATGGAGGGGAAACACCATATATTTT. Translation: CASSLWRGNTIYF.